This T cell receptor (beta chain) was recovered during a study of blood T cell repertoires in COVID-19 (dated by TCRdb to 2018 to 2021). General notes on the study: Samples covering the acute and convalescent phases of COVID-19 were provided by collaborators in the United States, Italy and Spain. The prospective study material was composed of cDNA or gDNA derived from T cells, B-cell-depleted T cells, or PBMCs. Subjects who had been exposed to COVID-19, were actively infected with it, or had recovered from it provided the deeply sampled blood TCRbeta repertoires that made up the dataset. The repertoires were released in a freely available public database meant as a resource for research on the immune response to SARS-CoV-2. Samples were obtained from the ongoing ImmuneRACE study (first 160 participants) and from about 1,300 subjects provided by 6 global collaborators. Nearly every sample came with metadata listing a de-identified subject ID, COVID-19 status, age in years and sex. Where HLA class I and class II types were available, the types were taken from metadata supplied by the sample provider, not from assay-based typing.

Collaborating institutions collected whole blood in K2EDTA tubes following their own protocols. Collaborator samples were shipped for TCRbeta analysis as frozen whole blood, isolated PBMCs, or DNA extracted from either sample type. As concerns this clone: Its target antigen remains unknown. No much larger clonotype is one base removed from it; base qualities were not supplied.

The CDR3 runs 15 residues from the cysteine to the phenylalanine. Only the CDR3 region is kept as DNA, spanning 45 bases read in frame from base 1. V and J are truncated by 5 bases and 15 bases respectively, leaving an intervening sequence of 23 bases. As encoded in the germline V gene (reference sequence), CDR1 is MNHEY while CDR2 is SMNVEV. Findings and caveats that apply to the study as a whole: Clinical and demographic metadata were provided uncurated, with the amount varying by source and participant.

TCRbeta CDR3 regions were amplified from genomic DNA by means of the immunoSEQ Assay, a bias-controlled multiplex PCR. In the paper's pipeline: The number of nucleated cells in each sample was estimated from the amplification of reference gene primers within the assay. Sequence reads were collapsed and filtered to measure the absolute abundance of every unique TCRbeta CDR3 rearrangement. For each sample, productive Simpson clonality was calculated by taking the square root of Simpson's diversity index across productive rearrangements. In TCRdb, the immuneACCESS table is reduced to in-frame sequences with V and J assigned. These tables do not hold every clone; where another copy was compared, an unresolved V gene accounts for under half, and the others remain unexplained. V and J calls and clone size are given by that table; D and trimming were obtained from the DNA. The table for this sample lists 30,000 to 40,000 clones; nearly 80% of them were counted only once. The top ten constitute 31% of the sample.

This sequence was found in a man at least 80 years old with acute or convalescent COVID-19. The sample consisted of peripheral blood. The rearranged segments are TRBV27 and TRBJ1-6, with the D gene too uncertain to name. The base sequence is TGTGCCAGCAGTATTCTCAGGACCGGGGAGGGTGGCCTCCACTTT. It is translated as CASSILRTGEGGLHF.